This paragraph reports one TCR beta chain. Its matching antigen is unknown. The data stem from a study of shared clonotypes between healthy human individuals. General study results and limits: Although depth was large, rarefaction showed that sequencing of the sorted subsets was incomplete.

The V end lost 2 bases, the J end lost 0 bases, and 17 bases lay between the germline ends. There are 18 residues in the CDR3. Germline V gene data show CDR1 as MDHEN and CDR2 as SYDVKM. The method was immunoSEQ multiplex PCR; TCRdb's version includes in-frame clones alone and lacks a portion of them. The sample lists roughly 1,000,000 clones, about 84% occurring once. This receptor was taken from a man between 18 and 29 years old in good health. Some clones in this sample may be carry-over from other donors' samples. Sequencing was performed on memory CD4+ T cells from PBMCs. Subset meaning: CD45RA-negative fraction. The chain carries TRBV28 and TRBJ1-3; D may be TRBD1 (5 bases). The CDR3 sequence is CASSLHWAGRLSGNTIYF. CDR3 sequence (DNA): TGTGCCAGCAGTTTACATTGGGCGGGGCGGCTCTCTGGAAACACCATATATTTT. Combining the CDR3 with reference TRBV28 and TRBJ1-3 gives the whole variable domain DVKVTQSSRYLVKRTGEKVFLECVQDMDHENMFWYRQDPGLGLRLIYFSYDVKMKEKGDIPEGYSVSREKKERFSLILESASTNQTSMYLCASSLHWAGRLSGNTIYFGEGSWLTVV.